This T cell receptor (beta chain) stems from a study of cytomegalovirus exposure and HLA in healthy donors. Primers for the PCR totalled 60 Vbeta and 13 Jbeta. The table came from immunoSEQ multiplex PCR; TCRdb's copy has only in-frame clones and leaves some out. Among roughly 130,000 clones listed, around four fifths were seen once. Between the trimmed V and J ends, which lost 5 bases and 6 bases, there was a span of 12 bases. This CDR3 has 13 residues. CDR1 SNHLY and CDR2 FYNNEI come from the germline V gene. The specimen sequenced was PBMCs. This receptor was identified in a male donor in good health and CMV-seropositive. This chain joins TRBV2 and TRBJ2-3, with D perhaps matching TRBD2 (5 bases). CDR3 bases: TGTGCCAGCAGTAGCGAGGGCTCGGATACGCAGTATTTT. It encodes CASSSEGSDTQYF. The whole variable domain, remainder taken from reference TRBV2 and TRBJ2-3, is EPEVTQTPSHQVTQMGQEVILRCVPISNHLYFYWYRQILGQKVEFLVSFYNNEISEKSEIFDDQFSVERPDGSNFTLKIRSTKLEDSAMYFCASSSEGSDTQYFGPGTRLTVL.